The 2 T cell receptor beta chains below all came from one sample that was sequenced in a study of blood T cell repertoires in COVID-19. The table came from immunoSEQ multiplex PCR; TCRdb's copy has only in-frame clones and leaves some out. This table holds 200,000 to 300,000 clones, about 83% found once. The specimen sequenced was peripheral blood. The receptors originated from a man over 45 with acute or convalescent COVID-19.

V gene TRBV6-5 combines with J gene TRBJ2-4; 9 bases align to TRBD1. CDR1 is MNHEY, CDR2 SVGAGI, per germline. The CDR3 contains 14 residues. V shed 6 bases and J 5 bases; nucleotides not matched to a gene: 5. For the CDR3, the DNA is TGTGCCAGCAGCCAAGGACAGGGGCAAAACATTCAGTACTTC. It is translated as CASSQGQGQNIQYF.

Only one count was recorded for this clone. The chain joins TRBV7-2 to TRBJ1-1, with 8 bases identical to TRBD1. This CDR3 contains 16 residues. CDR1 is SGHTA, CDR2 FQGNSA, per germline. J gave up 5 bases and V 5 bases, and 13 bases lay outside the gene matches. In nucleotides, the CDR3 is TGTGCCAGCAGCCCTTTCTTGGACAGGGCGGGGACTGAAGCTTTCTTT. Translation: CASSPFLDRAGTEAFF.